This note documents a single TCR beta chain sequence. This entry belongs to a study of blood T cell repertoires in COVID-19. Study context: COVID-19 samples, acute and convalescent, were from the United States, Italy and Spain. T cells, B-cell-depleted T cells, or PBMCs provided the cDNA or gDNA that served as material.

The method was immunoSEQ multiplex PCR; TCRdb's version includes in-frame clones alone and lacks a portion of them. The sample shows about 110,000 clones, roughly 82% of them seen only once. The origin of this receptor is a woman aged 55 to 70 with acute or convalescent COVID-19. The sequenced sample consisted of peripheral blood.

The CDR3 spells CASSPRAEEAFF. The CDR3 DNA is TGTGCCAGCAGCCCCCGAGCGGAAGAAGCTTTCTTT. The V and J genes are TRBV6-6 and TRBJ1-1; D is uncertain. CDR1 is MNHNY and CDR2 is SVGAGI in the germline V gene (reference sequence). The CDR3 covers 12 residues. V gave up 6 bases and J gave up 8 bases, with 13 bases separating them.